Sequencing of this T cell receptor (beta chain) was carried out in a study of T-cell reconstitution after alpha-beta-depleted transplantation in children. Molecular barcoding with unique molecular identifiers was used for the TCRbeta library. TCRdb reanalysed the PCR reads using MiXCR and keeps one entry per CDR3 protein. This repertoire shows around 600,000 distinct CDR3 sequences, approximately 10% found once; its top ten account for about 4%. This CDR3 spans 14 amino acids. The J segment lost 7 bases and the V segment lost 5 bases, leaving 5 bases of the junction unmatched. CDR1 is SGHTA and CDR2 is FQGTGA in the germline V gene. This clonotype was seen many times.

The sequence was collected from a human donor who donated a stem cell graft to a child with acute myeloid leukemia. The gene calls are TRBV7-3 and TRBJ2-1; 10 bases align to TRBD2. Sequenced here: PBMCs from the stem cell graft donor, sampled from the stem cell graft. Here the CDR3 DNA reads TGTGCCAGCAGCCCTAGCGGGAGTTCAAATGAGCAGTTCTTC. This translates into CASSPSGSSNEQFF.